The T cell receptor beta chain described here comes from a study of blood T cell repertoires in COVID-19. Study background: COVID-19 samples collected from the United States, Italy and Spain covered acute and convalescent phases.

Per the original methods: Amplification with reference gene primers provided the estimates of nucleated cell counts. This table comes from immunoSEQ multiplex PCR, and its TCRdb copy is limited to in-frame clones, with some not included. V and J calls and clone size are those listed in that table; D and trimming were worked out from the DNA. The sample lists approximately 240,000 clones; about 90% were seen once. This clone was seen a handful of times. The receptor was derived from a woman between 18 and 29 years old who had recovered from COVID-19. The sample comprised peripheral blood.

The CDR3 DNA is TGTGCCATCAGTGGAGGGGACAGGGGTCTCTTCGGGGATTCACCCCTCCACTTT. Translating it yields CAISGGDRGLFGDSPLHF. The chain couples TRBV10-3 to TRBJ1-6; the match to TRBD1 covers 10 bases. Per the germline V gene, CDR1 is ENHRY and CDR2 is SYGVKD. The trim removed 4 bases at V and 8 bases at J, leaving 14 bases unmatched. This CDR3 comprises 18 residues.